Shown below are 9 T cell receptor beta chains from a single sample sequenced in a study of blood T cell repertoires in COVID-19. Clones were read by immunoSEQ multiplex PCR, and TCRdb kept only the in-frame ones, dropping some. The table records 150,000 to 200,000 clones, less than 90% of them present only once. Sequencing was done on a sample of peripheral blood. These receptors were collected from a woman aged 70 to 79 with COVID-19, enrolled during active disease.

The V gene is TRBV19, the J gene TRBJ2-1; tentatively, D is TRBD2 (5 bases). Germline V gene lookup returns CDR1 LNHDA and CDR2 SQIVND (reference sequence). The CDR3 extends over 14 amino acids. Trimming took off 6 bases at V and 7 bases at J, with 16 bases between the two ends. This chain's CDR3 is CASSTWTDINEQFF. As DNA, the CDR3 is TGTGCCAGTAGCACCTGGACTGACATTAATGAGCAGTTCTTC.

The genes are TRBV10-1 and TRBJ1-5; D may be TRBD1 (5 bases). CDR3 size: 12 residues. CDR1 and CDR2 from the germline V gene are WNHNN and SYGVQD (reference sequence). V lost 8 bases and J lost 12, with 17 bases in between. CDR3 sequence (DNA): TGCGCCAGCTTAGTGGGGCCGGCCTTCCAGCATTTT. It is translated as CASLVGPAFQHF.

The chain recombines TRBV6-5 with TRBJ2-1, with TRBD2 matching 14 bases. CDR1 MNHEY and CDR2 SVGAGI come from the germline V gene. V shed 2 bases, J shed 6 bases, and the junction held 3 bases outside the gene matches. The CDR3 loop spans 16 amino acids. This CDR3 is CASSYLGTSGSNEQFF. The CDR3 nucleotides are TGTGCCAGCAGTTACCTCGGGACTAGCGGGAGCAATGAGCAGTTCTTC.

This chain uses TRBV28 with TRBJ2-1, with 9 bases lining up with TRBD1. After removal of 6 bases from V and 9 bases from J, the junction contained 15 bases not matched to a gene. The CDR3 extends over 16 amino acids. Germline CDR1 is MDHEN and CDR2 is SYDVKM. CDR3 loop: CASRGTDRGLLGEQFF. CDR3 nucleotide sequence: TGTGCCAGCAGGGGTACCGACAGGGGGTTGCTGGGTGAGCAGTTCTTC.

The V gene is TRBV6-2 or TRBV6-3, the J gene TRBJ2-7; 8 bases are a match to TRBD1. The junction had 1 base not matched to a gene; V was cut back by 6 bases and J by 3 bases. CDR1 is MNHEY and CDR2 is SVGEGT in the germline V gene. This CDR3 comprises 12 residues. The CDR3 bases are TGTGCCAGCAGCGGACAGGGCTACGAGCAGTACTTC. Protein: CASSGQGYEQYF.

The rearrangement links TRBV11-2 to TRBJ1-4; D might be TRBD1 (5 bases). The V end was cut by 5 bases, the J end by 8 bases, with 21 bases between. Germline lookup yields CDR1 SGHAT and CDR2 FQNNGV. The CDR3 totals 16 residues. The CDR3 sequence: CASSDPGGDVREKLFF. The CDR3 nucleotides read TGTGCCAGCAGCGACCCCGGGGGGGATGTGAGGGAAAAACTGTTTTTT. Complete variable domain (other parts from reference TRBV11-2 and TRBJ1-4): EAGVAQSPRYKIIEKRQSVAFWCNPISGHATLYWYQQILGQGPKLLIQFQNNGVVDDSQLPKDRFSAERLKGVDSTLKIQPAKLEDSAVYLCASSDPGGDVREKLFFGSGTQLSVL.

The chain has TRBV10-2 and TRBJ2-7, with 11 bases that match TRBD2. The V gene's germline CDR1 is WSHSY and CDR2 SAAADI. The junction had 5 bases not matched to a gene; V was cut back by 6 bases and J by 4 bases. The CDR3 has 14 residues. CDR3 coding DNA: TGCGCCAGCAGGGAAGCTAGCGGGAGGTACGAGCAGTACTTC. It codes for CASREASGRYEQYF.

The chain links TRBV9 to TRBJ1-1; possibly TRBD1 for D (6 bases). The CDR3 has 16 residues. Germline lookup yields CDR1 SGDLS and CDR2 YYNGEE. Trimming shortened V by 6 bases and J by 0 bases, and 18 bases separated the two germline ends. CDR3 residues: CASTKGGGQLNTEAFF. DNA of the CDR3: TGTGCCAGCACCAAAGGGGGAGGGCAGTTGAACACTGAAGCTTTCTTT.

The rearrangement uses TRBV27 and TRBJ2-7; perhaps TRBD2 as D (6 bases). The CDR3 sequence is 14 residues long. Germline loops: CDR1 MNHEY, CDR2 SMNVEV (reference sequence). Trimming left V 2 bases short and J 0 bases short, with 8 bases between. The CDR3: CASSLRESSYEQYF. The CDR3 nucleotides read TGTGCCAGCAGTTTACGGGAGAGCTCCTACGAGCAGTACTTC.